This paragraph reports one T cell receptor (beta chain). The antigen remains unidentified. PCR primers comprised 60 Vbeta and 13 Jbeta primers. Measured with immunoSEQ multiplex PCR; TCRdb has only the in-frame clones, and not every one. The sample includes 110,000 or so clones, about four fifths of them seen just once. This specimen comes from a study of cytomegalovirus exposure and HLA in healthy donors. Study results and limitations: It was reported that the classifier diagnosed cytomegalovirus status with high specificity and sensitivity in both the original and validation cohorts.

The CDR3 is 15 amino acids. The germline CDR1 and CDR2 sequences are LNHDA and SQIVND (reference sequence). V gave up 1 base and J gave up 3 bases, with 13 bases separating them. This TCR came from a woman in her thirties in good health and CMV-seronegative. V usage is TRBV19 and J usage is TRBJ2-7; the D gene is possibly TRBD2 (7 bases). What was sequenced was PBMCs. The CDR3 here is CASSIGGGQIYEQYF. The CDR3 DNA reads as TGTGCCAGTAGTATAGGGGGGGGACAAATCTACGAGCAGTACTTC.